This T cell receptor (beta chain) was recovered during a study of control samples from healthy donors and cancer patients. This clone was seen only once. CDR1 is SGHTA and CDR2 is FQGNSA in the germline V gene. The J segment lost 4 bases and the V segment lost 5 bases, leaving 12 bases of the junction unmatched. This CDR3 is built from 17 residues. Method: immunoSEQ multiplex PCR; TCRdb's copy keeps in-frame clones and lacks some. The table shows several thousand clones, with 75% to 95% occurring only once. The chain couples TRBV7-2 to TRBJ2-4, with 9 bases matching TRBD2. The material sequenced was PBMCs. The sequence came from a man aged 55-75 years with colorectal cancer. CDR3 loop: CASSPPSGLARKNIQYF. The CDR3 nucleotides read TGTGCCAGCAGCCCGCCGTCCGGACTAGCGAGAAAAAACATTCAGTACTTC.